These T cell receptor beta chains were read from a single sample in a study of blood T cells in healthy people across ages. TCRdb re-called the 5' RACE reads with MiXCR, one entry per CDR3 protein. This table holds 850,000 or so distinct CDR3 sequences, more than 25% found once. Material: blood. These receptors were collected from a woman at least 80 years old in good health. CDR3s include the opening cysteine and the closing phenylalanine or tryptophan. Fields, in order: clone size, D gene, J gene, V gene, CDR3 protein, CDR3 DNA. D genes are given only for firm matches. The listing skips clone size in some rows; elsewhere it reads once, few, many or a size class.

.,.,TRBJ1-5,TRBV5-5,CASSLNPRYSNQPQHF,TGTGCCAGCAGCTTAAATCCCCGGTATAGCAATCAGCCCCAGCATTTT
.,TRBD2,TRBJ2-3,TRBV7-2,CASRSPTSAPDTQYF,TGTGCCAGCAGATCACCAACTAGCGCACCAGATACGCAGTATTTT
many,.,TRBJ2-1,TRBV9,CASSVGTGSSYNEQFF,TGTGCCAGCAGCGTCGGGACGGGCAGCTCCTACAATGAGCAGTTCTTC
few,TRBD1,TRBJ2-3,TRBV9,CASTRQGTIDTQYF,TGTGCCAGCACAAGACAGGGTACTATAGATACGCAGTATTTT
many,TRBD1,TRBJ1-2,TRBV28,CASSSRDRFNYGYTF,TGTGCCAGCAGTTCCCGGGACAGATTTAACTATGGCTACACCTTC
many,TRBD1,TRBJ1-2,TRBV20-1,CSARDRGRSGYTF,TGCAGTGCTAGAGACAGGGGGCGTAGTGGCTACACCTTC
many,.,TRBJ1-5,TRBV12-3/TRBV12-4,CASRPGGRAPQHF,TGTGCCAGCAGGCCCGGGGGGCGCGCGCCCCAGCATTTT
few,.,TRBJ1-4,TRBV29-1,CSVSDSATNEKLFF,TGCAGCGTTTCCGACTCTGCAACTAATGAAAAACTGTTTTTT
many,.,TRBJ2-5,TRBV18,CASSPGLYQETQYF,TGTGCCAGCTCACCAGGATTGTACCAAGAGACCCAGTACTTC
.,.,TRBJ2-4,TRBV11-2,CASAGGGVIQYF,TGTGCCAGCGCAGGGGGGGGAGTCATTCAGTACTTC
.,.,TRBJ2-2,TRBV29-1,CSVEGPRYTNTGELFF,TGCAGCGTTGAAGGACCACGTTACACGAACACCGGGGAGCTGTTTTTT
few,.,TRBJ2-7,TRBV11-2,CASSADVREQYF,TGTGCCAGCTCTGCGGACGTAAGGGAGCAGTACTTC
.,TRBD1,TRBJ1-2,TRBV20-1,CSAPPRTGGGYTF,TGCAGTGCCCCCCCCAGGACAGGGGGGGGCTACACCTTC
many,.,TRBJ2-5,TRBV20-1,CSARVLGGRYQETQYF,TGCAGTGCTAGAGTCTTAGGGGGGCGGTACCAAGAGACCCAGTACTTC
.,.,TRBJ1-5,TRBV24-1,CATSDGMANQPQHF,TGTGCCACTAGTGACGGGATGGCAAATCAGCCCCAGCATTTT
many,.,TRBJ2-3,TRBV7-2,CASSLSYTDTQYF,TGTGCCAGCAGCTTATCATACACAGATACGCAGTATTTT
.,TRBD2,TRBJ2-5,TRBV20-1,CSAPRDYWEYETQYF,TGCAGTGCTCCCCGGGACTACTGGGAGTACGAGACCCAGTACTTC
few,TRBD1,TRBJ1-5,TRBV11-2,CASSSQGNRPQHF,TGTGCCAGCAGTTCACAGGGGAATCGGCCCCAGCATTTT
many,TRBD1,TRBJ2-3,TRBV5-1,CASSVTGGVADTQYF,TGCGCCAGCAGCGTGACAGGGGGAGTAGCAGATACGCAGTATTTT
few,.,TRBJ1-5,TRBV20-1,CSARGGSGNQPQHF,TGCAGTGCTAGAGGGGGGAGTGGCAATCAGCCCCAGCATTTT
many,TRBD2,TRBJ2-1,TRBV20-1,CSASGAGAGDEQFF,TGCAGTGCTAGTGGAGCGGGGGCCGGCGATGAGCAGTTCTTC
many,.,TRBJ2-5,TRBV5-6,CASSPDIAETQYF,TGTGCCAGCAGCCCGGACATAGCGGAGACCCAGTACTTC
many,TRBD1,TRBJ2-3,TRBV6-5,CASSAPGTGVYAQYF,TGTGCCAGCAGTGCGCCCGGGACAGGGGTATACGCGCAGTATTTT
many,TRBD1,TRBJ2-3,TRBV12-3/TRBV12-4,CASSGQGGTDTQYF,TGTGCCAGCAGCGGACAGGGGGGGACAGATACGCAGTATTTT
many,.,TRBJ2-4,TRBV7-2,CASSSVGGQSRLENIQYF,TGTGCCAGCAGCTCCGTCGGGGGACAGAGCCGCTTGGAAAACATTCAGTACTTC
.,.,TRBJ1-5,TRBV30,CAWSVPPNQPQHF,TGTGCCTGGAGTGTCCCCCCAAATCAGCCCCAGCATTTT
.,.,TRBJ1-4,TRBV5-1,CASSLRGSGDEKLFF,TGCGCCAGCAGCTTGAGGGGGAGCGGCGATGAAAAACTGTTTTTT
once,TRBD1,TRBJ2-5,TRBV4-2,CASSTATGSQETQYF,TGTGCCAGCAGCACAGCGACAGGGTCCCAAGAGACCCAGTACTTC
few,.,TRBJ1-5,TRBV4-3,CASSPNQGINNQPQHF,TGCGCCAGCAGCCCAAACCAGGGAATTAACAATCAGCCCCAGCATTTT
many,.,TRBJ2-1,TRBV15,CATSSGGNSYNEQFF,TGTGCCACCAGCTCCGGCGGAAACTCCTACAATGAGCAGTTCTTC
many,.,TRBJ1-5,TRBV7-2,CASSLVYGQPQHF,TGTGCCAGCAGCTTAGTTTACGGCCAGCCCCAGCATTTT
.,.,TRBJ2-1,TRBV4-1,CASSQDGTAYNEQFF,TGCGCCAGCAGCCAAGACGGGACGGCCTACAATGAGCAGTTCTTC
many,TRBD1,TRBJ2-7,TRBV5-6,CASSPGPGQSYEQYF,TGTGCCAGCAGCCCAGGGCCGGGACAGAGCTACGAGCAGTACTTC
.,TRBD2,TRBJ2-7,TRBV20-1,CSASIGTSGGGTYEQYF,TGCAGTGCTAGTATCGGGACTAGCGGGGGGGGAACCTACGAGCAGTACTTC
few,.,TRBJ1-5,TRBV3-1,CASSQATQGDNQPQHF,TGTGCCAGCAGCCAAGCCACACAGGGCGACAATCAGCCCCAGCATTTT
.,.,TRBJ2-1,TRBV6-2/TRBV6-3,CASSYWGTRTHNEQFF,TGTGCCAGCAGTTACTGGGGTACTAGGACCCACAATGAGCAGTTCTTC
many,.,TRBJ2-5,TRBV29-1,CSVDRAQETQYF,TGCAGCGTTGACAGGGCCCAAGAGACCCAGTACTTC
.,.,TRBJ2-1,TRBV7-2,CASSSLGFGNGQFF,TGTGCCAGCAGCTCCCTCGGGTTTGGCAATGGGCAGTTCTTC
.,.,TRBJ1-5,TRBV2,CASRTGTASNQPQHF,TGTGCCAGCAGAACCGGGACGGCTAGCAATCAGCCCCAGCATTTT
many,TRBD2,TRBJ2-4,TRBV11-2,CASSFSPGRENIQYF,TGTGCCAGCAGCTTTTCCCCGGGGAGGGAAAACATTCAGTACTTC
.,.,TRBJ2-2,TRBV14,CASSQGLDSSRTGELFF,TGTGCCAGCAGCCAAGGGTTGGACAGCTCGAGGACCGGGGAGCTGTTTTTT
.,.,TRBJ1-1,TRBV5-1,CASSLVGALGGAFF,TGCGCCAGCAGCTTGGTTGGGGCTTTGGGAGGTGCTTTCTTT
many,.,TRBJ1-6,TRBV20-1,CSAPPGGMNSPLHF,TGCAGTGCCCCACCGGGGGGCATGAATTCACCCCTCCACTTT
many,TRBD2,TRBJ2-3,TRBV10-3,CAISESRGRVDTQYF,TGTGCCATCAGTGAGTCTCGGGGGAGGGTAGATACGCAGTATTTT
many,TRBD2,TRBJ2-5,TRBV3-1,CASSQGLAGAETQYF,TGTGCCAGCAGCCAAGGACTAGCGGGGGCTGAGACCCAGTACTTC
.,TRBD2,TRBJ2-7,TRBV7-2,CASSRPATSGEQYF,TGTGCCAGCAGCCGACCGGCGACTAGCGGCGAGCAGTACTTC
many,.,TRBJ2-1,TRBV4-3,CASSRTRAGARYNEQFF,TGCGCCAGCAGCCGTACAAGGGCGGGGGCGCGATACAATGAGCAGTTCTTC
many,TRBD1,TRBJ1-6,TRBV10-3,CAITPGGSPYSPLHF,TGTGCCATCACCCCAGGGGGTTCCCCATATTCACCCCTCCACTTT
few,TRBD2,TRBJ2-1,TRBV20-1,CSAERPAGGYYNEQFF,TGCAGTGCAGAAAGGCCAGCGGGGGGTTACTACAATGAGCAGTTCTTC
.,.,TRBJ1-1,TRBV27,CASSPLREGEAFF,TGTGCCAGCAGTCCTTTGAGGGAAGGGGAAGCTTTCTTT
few,TRBD1,TRBJ1-5,TRBV19,CASDRGRGPQHF,TGTGCCAGTGACAGGGGGCGTGGGCCCCAGCATTTT